These 28 T cell receptor beta chains share one sample of origin, sequenced in a study of blood T cells in healthy people across ages. Next came a second PCR, run for about 7 to 12 cycles, which used a sample-barcoded 5' primer along with a J-beta primer mix. MiXCR, applied by TCRdb to the 5' RACE reads, yields one record per CDR3 protein. Among some 1.4 million distinct CDR3 sequences, 40% to 50% were seen once, and the ten largest hold approximately 7.9%. The sequenced material came from blood. These receptor sequences come from a woman aged 18-35 years in good health.

This clonotype was found a few times. The chain is built from TRBV20-1 and TRBJ1-5; 7 bases line up with TRBD1. V lost 7 bases and J lost 1; bases outside the gene matches: 7. CDR3 length: 14 amino acids. From germline, CDR1 is DFQATT and CDR2 SNEGSKA (reference sequence). In DNA, the CDR3 is TGCAGTGTCGGACAGGCCAGGAGCAATCAGCCCCAGCATTTT. Translated, it gives CSVGQARSNQPQHF.

The chain employs TRBV20-1 and TRBJ1-2; TRBD1 matches at 8 bases. The CDR3 sequence is 12 residues long. The germline CDR1 and CDR2 sequences are DFQATT and SNEGSKA (reference sequence). V shed 0 bases, J shed 8 bases, and the junction held 2 bases outside the gene matches. The CDR3 sequence is CSARDQGAGYTF. DNA of the CDR3: TGCAGTGCTAGAGATCAGGGGGCCGGCTACACCTTC.

This clonotype showed up just a few times. The V and J genes are TRBV24-1 and TRBJ2-3; D not resolved. The CDR3 extends over 15 amino acids. CDR1 KGHDR and CDR2 SFDVKD come from the germline V gene. V shed 7 bases and J shed 6 bases, with 19 bases lying between them. CDR3 in DNA: TGTGCCACCAGCGTTGGCGACTGGGGTCGGGATACGCAGTATTTT. Translation: CATSVGDWGRDTQYF.

V usage is TRBV9 and J usage is TRBJ1-1, with D tentatively TRBD1 (5 bases). CDR1 and CDR2 from the germline V gene are SGDLS and YYNGEE. The CDR3 spans 15 residues. V was pared by 4 bases and J by 0 bases, with 13 bases between. In nucleotides, the CDR3 is TGTGCCAGCAGCCGCGGGGGGGGATTGAACACTGAAGCTTTCTTT. Translating gives CASSRGGGLNTEAFF. The whole variable domain, remainder taken from reference TRBV9 and TRBJ1-1, is DSGVTQTPKHLITATGQRVTLRCSPRSGDLSVYWYQQSLDQGLQFLIQYYNGEERAKGNILERFSAQQFPDLHSELNLSSLELGDSALYFCASSRGGGLNTEAFFGQGTRLTVV.

This clonotype was detected only a few times. In DNA form, the CDR3 reads TGCGCCAGCAGCTTGGATCACGGCGGGACGGTAACCTCCTACGAGCAGTACTTC. Its protein is CASSLDHGGTVTSYEQYF. This chain uses TRBV5-1 with TRBJ2-7; possibly TRBD2 for D (6 bases). CDR3 length equals 18 residues. CDR1 is SGHRS and CDR2 is YFSETQ in the germline V gene. V dropped 0 bases and J dropped 0 bases, with 19 bases sitting between them.

V and J are TRBV5-1 and TRBJ2-1; D is undetermined. The V gene's germline CDR1 is SGHRS and CDR2 YFSETQ. V gave up 0 bases and J gave up 0 bases, with 7 bases separating them. The CDR3 spans 15 residues. The CDR3 region has the DNA TGCGCCAGCAGCTTGGTGGTCCGCTCCTACAATGAGCAGTTCTTC. Amino acid sequence: CASSLVVRSYNEQFF.

This chain joins TRBV5-1 and TRBJ1-1, with 7 bases lining up with TRBD1. Germline V gene sequence: CDR1 SGHRS, CDR2 YFSETQ. The CDR3 loop spans 14 amino acids. Trimming removed 4 bases from V and 1 base from J; junction bases left unmatched: 4. The CDR3 is CASSLQGWNTEAFF. The CDR3 region has the DNA TGCGCCAGCAGCCTACAGGGGTGGAACACTGAAGCTTTCTTT. Filled out from reference TRBV5-1 and TRBJ1-1, the complete variable domain reads KAGVTQTPRYLIKTRGQQVTLSCSPISGHRSVSWYQQTPGQGLQFLFEYFSETQRNKGNFPGRFSGRQFSNSRSEMNVSTLELGDSALYLCASSLQGWNTEAFFGQGTRLTVV.

This chain joins TRBV20-1 and TRBJ2-5, with TRBD2 as a possible D gene (7 bases). The J call could be wrong; TRBJ2-7 is a better fit for the DNA end. Germline V lookup: CDR1 DFQATT, CDR2 SNEGSKA (reference sequence). The CDR3 has 14 residues. CDR3 coding DNA: TGCAGTGCCTCAGGGAGGGGGTTTTCGTACGAGCAGTACTTC. This gives the protein CSASGRGFSYEQYF.

This chain uses TRBV9 with TRBJ1-1; a possible D gene is TRBD1 (5 bases). CDR1 and CDR2 from the germline V gene are SGDLS and YYNGEE. The V end lost 0 bases, the J end lost 0 bases, and 9 bases lay between the germline ends. The length of the CDR3 is 15 residues. CDR3 DNA: TGTGCCAGCAGCGTAGGGGGCAGAATGAACACTGAAGCTTTCTTT. Its translation: CASSVGGRMNTEAFF. Full variable domain (remainder filled in from reference TRBV9 and TRBJ1-1): DSGVTQTPKHLITATGQRVTLRCSPRSGDLSVYWYQQSLDQGLQFLIQYYNGEERAKGNILERFSAQQFPDLHSELNLSSLELGDSALYFCASSVGGRMNTEAFFGQGTRLTVV.

This clonotype was detected a few times. The chain recombines TRBV6-5 with TRBJ2-7; TRBD2 matches 9 bases. The germline V gene encodes CDR1 MNHEY and CDR2 SVGAGI. The CDR3 length is 15 residues. The V segment lost 7 bases and the J segment 0 bases; nucleotides outside the gene matches: 7. CDR3 protein: CASTEREDYSYEQYF. CDR3 coding DNA: TGTGCCAGCACTGAGCGGGAGGACTACTCCTACGAGCAGTACTTC.

The J gene is TRBJ2-5, the V gene TRBV20-1, with 9 bases lining up with TRBD2. V dropped 3 bases and J dropped 4; count of bases not matched to a gene: 3. The CDR3 totals 13 residues. Germline CDR1 reads DFQATT; CDR2 reads SNEGSKA (reference sequence). The CDR3 nucleotides are TGCAGTGCTAGCCTAGCGGGGAGAGAGACCCAGTACTTC. Translation: CSASLAGRETQYF.

This clonotype was seen more than once but under ten times. CDR3 bases: TGTGCCAGCAGGGCGGGACAGGCGAGCTATGGCTACACCTTC. It specifies CASRAGQASYGYTF. The chain employs TRBV12-3 or TRBV12-4 and TRBJ1-2; 8 positions match TRBD1. The CDR3 has 14 amino acids. V lost 6 bases to trimming and J lost 4 bases; unmatched junction nucleotides: 7.

This sequence joins TRBV20-1 and TRBJ2-5; D not certain. Trimming shortened V by 2 bases and J by 2 bases, and 12 bases separated the two germline ends. The germline V gene encodes CDR1 DFQATT and CDR2 SNEGSKA (reference sequence). This CDR3 region has 14 residues. CDR3 amino acids: CSARSLREQETQYF. CDR3 nucleotides: TGCAGTGCTAGATCCCTAAGAGAGCAAGAGACCCAGTACTTC.

The chain couples TRBV5-1 to TRBJ2-5; D gene uncertain. The CDR3 runs to 13 residues. With 0 bases removed from V and 13 bases from J, the gap between germline ends came to 16 bases. CDR1 and CDR2 (germline): SGHRS, YFSETQ. The chain's CDR3 is CASSLDNSYERYF. CDR3 bases: TGCGCCAGCAGCTTGGACAATTCCTACGAGCGGTACTTC.

The V and J genes are TRBV7-8 and TRBJ2-1, with a weak D call TRBD2 (6 bases). Germline V gene sequence: CDR1 SGHVS, CDR2 FQNEAQ. V lost 2 bases to trimming and J lost 4 bases, with 15 bases between them. The CDR3 is 16 residues long. This CDR3 reads CASSLTAVAEYNEQFF. CDR3 nucleotide sequence: TGTGCCAGCAGCTTAACAGCGGTAGCGGAGTACAATGAGCAGTTCTTC.

The chain couples TRBV20-1 to TRBJ2-1; either TRBD1 or TRBD2 may supply D (5 bases each). Trimming removed 7 bases from V and 2 bases from J, with 15 bases in between. Germline V CDR1 and CDR2: DFQATT, SNEGSKA (reference sequence). CDR3 length: 14 amino acids. The CDR3 DNA follows: TGCAGTGTCGGAACTAGGGGCGCCTACAATGAGCAGTTCTTC. This encodes CSVGTRGAYNEQFF.

J is TRBJ2-4 and V is TRBV29-1; TRBD2 matches at 8 bases. Germline CDR1 SQVTM, CDR2 ANQGSEA. With V trimmed by 6 bases and J by 8 bases, 6 bases remained unmatched. The CDR3 extends over 12 amino acids. CDR3 loop: CSVSEAGDIQYF. In DNA, the CDR3 is TGCAGCGTGAGTGAAGCGGGGGACATTCAGTACTTC. Filled out from reference TRBV29-1 and TRBJ2-4, the complete variable domain reads SAVISQKPSRDICQRGTSLTIQCQVDSQVTMMFWYRQQPGQSLTLIATANQGSEATYESGFVIDKFPISRPNLTFSTLTVSNMSPEDSSIYLCSVSEAGDIQYFGAGTRLSVL.

The chain has TRBV6-5 and TRBJ1-1, with TRBD1 matching over 11 bases. The V gene end was trimmed by 0 bases and the J gene end by 4 bases; junction bases not matched to a gene: 1. The germline CDR1 and CDR2 sequences are MNHEY and SVGAGI. This CDR3 is built from 15 residues. Here the CDR3 reads CASSYSGTGGTEAFF. Here the CDR3 DNA reads TGTGCCAGCAGTTACTCGGGGACAGGGGGCACTGAAGCTTTCTTT.

This rearrangement joins TRBV20-1 to TRBJ2-5; 9 bases are shared with TRBD2. Germline loops: CDR1 DFQATT, CDR2 SNEGSKA (reference sequence). After removal of 3 bases from V and 0 bases from J, the junction contained 8 bases not matched to a gene. The CDR3 totals 16 residues. The chain's CDR3 is CSARYRTSAHQETQYF. The CDR3 region has the DNA TGCAGTGCTAGGTATCGGACTAGCGCCCACCAAGAGACCCAGTACTTC.

This clonotype was observed a handful of times. An end of the junction does not agree with germline; a read error may underlie this. DNA of the CDR3: TGTGCCAGTAGCCAAGGGGAAGGAGACAGGGTCAACGAGCAGTACTTC. It encodes CASSQGEGDRVNEQYF. This chain links TRBV4-2 with TRBJ2-4, with 7 bases identical to TRBD1. The assigned J gene may be wrong: the sequence end matches TRBJ2-7 better. CDR3 size: 16 residues. Germline CDR1 and CDR2: LGHNA and YNFKEQ.

The chain recombines TRBV27 with TRBJ2-1; D is possibly TRBD2 (5 bases). The V gene's germline CDR1 is MNHEY and CDR2 SMNVEV (reference sequence). The V end was cut by 7 bases, the J end by 4 bases, with 14 bases between. CDR3 length equals 14 residues. Here the CDR3 DNA reads TGTGCCAGCACACCTAGCAATCAGTACAATGAGCAGTTCTTC. This gives the protein CASTPSNQYNEQFF.

In its sample, this clonotype was seen a few times. The chain couples TRBV7-8 to TRBJ2-1; 8 bases agree with TRBD2. J lost 7 bases, V lost 2 bases, and 10 bases had no gene match. The germline V gene has CDR1 SGHVS and CDR2 FQNEAQ. The CDR3 has 16 residues. Here the CDR3 reads CASSLYGSGITNEQFF. CDR3 sequence (DNA): TGTGCCAGCAGCTTATACGGTAGCGGGATAACGAATGAGCAGTTCTTC.

A remark on this clonotype: The conserved closing phenylalanine or tryptophan is absent in this CDR3, likely reflecting a read error. The chain is built from TRBV29-1 and TRBJ2-1, with unresolved D. Per the germline V gene, CDR1 is SQVTM and CDR2 is ANQGSEA. With 4 bases removed from V and 6 bases from J, the gap between germline ends came to 4 bases. There are 10 residues in the CDR3. The chain's CDR3 is CSVGLNEQFV. As DNA, the CDR3 is TGCAGCGTTGGACTCAATGAGCAGTTCGTC.

This chain connects TRBV20-1 to TRBJ1-1; D ambiguous. Germline V lookup: CDR1 DFQATT, CDR2 SNEGSKA (reference sequence). The CDR3 is made up of 10 amino acids. Trimming took 5 bases from V and 11 from J, leaving 12 bases between them. The CDR3 sequence: CSAHKGGAFF. In nucleotides, the CDR3 is TGCAGTGCTCACAAAGGAGGGGCTTTCTTT.

This clonotype was counted a few times. The chain is built from TRBV5-1 and TRBJ2-1, with 14 bases aligning to TRBD2. This CDR3 contains 13 residues. Germline values: CDR1 SGHRS, CDR2 YFSETQ. Trimming cost V 4 bases and J 9 bases; bases outside gene matches: 0. The chain's CDR3 is CASSGTSGGEQFF. The CDR3 bases are TGCGCCAGCAGCGGGACTAGCGGGGGTGAGCAGTTCTTC.

The chain links TRBV27 to TRBJ2-3, with a tentative D call TRBD2 (7 bases). The CDR3 sequence is 15 residues long. Germline loops: CDR1 MNHEY, CDR2 SMNVEV (reference sequence). V was cut by 2 bases and J by 5 bases, with 14 bases left in between. CDR3 sequence (DNA): TGTGCCAGCAGTTTAAACGGGGGGCGTGGAGATACGCAGTATTTT. Its translation: CASSLNGGRGDTQYF.

The chain combines TRBV5-1 with TRBJ2-7, with 7 bases identical to TRBD1. After removal of 4 bases from V and 5 bases from J, the junction contained 3 bases not matched to a gene. The CDR3 loop spans 12 amino acids. The germline V gene encodes CDR1 SGHRS and CDR2 YFSETQ. The DNA of the CDR3 is TGCGCCAGCAGCATCACAGGGGACGAGCAGTACTTC. Its translation is CASSITGDEQYF.

This clonotype was detected only a few times. The chain couples TRBV14 to TRBJ2-5; D gene unclear. This CDR3 region has 14 residues. Germline V gene sequence: CDR1 SGHDN, CDR2 FVKESK. V was clipped by 3 bases and J by 2 bases, with 10 bases between them. The CDR3 is CASSHWGNQETQYF. The CDR3 bases are TGTGCCAGCAGCCACTGGGGAAATCAAGAGACCCAGTACTTC.